Listed here are 11 T cell receptor beta chains from one sample, sequenced in a study of blood T cell repertoires in COVID-19. Sequenced by immunoSEQ multiplex PCR; TCRdb stores in-frame clones only, minus some. The sample yields 200,000 or so clones, roughly nine tenths seen once. Input material: PBMCs or T cells enriched from blood (not recorded which). These TCRs come from a woman aged 40-49 years with acute COVID-19.

This chain uses TRBV7-3 with TRBJ2-3; possible D gene TRBD2, 5 bases. Germline V gene sequence: CDR1 SGHTA, CDR2 FQGTGA. The CDR3 is 16 amino acids. Trimming cost V 4 bases and J 3 bases, with 17 bases left between them. The CDR3 is CASSSHGIRETDTQYF. In DNA form, the CDR3 reads TGTGCCAGCAGCTCTCACGGGATTCGTGAAACAGATACGCAGTATTTT.

This chain connects TRBV19 to TRBJ2-7, with D perhaps TRBD1 (5 bases). Germline values: CDR1 LNHDA, CDR2 SQIVND (reference sequence). This CDR3 has 14 amino acids. V lost 5 bases and J lost 2, with 13 bases in between. CDR3 residues: CASSLSDKPYEQYF. CDR3 in DNA: TGTGCCAGTAGTCTCTCGGACAAACCCTACGAGCAGTACTTC.

This chain connects TRBV6-5 to TRBJ1-1, with no clear D. Trimming left V 5 bases short and J 5 bases short, with 15 bases between. Germline V lookup: CDR1 MNHEY, CDR2 SVGAGI. This CDR3 contains 14 residues. The CDR3 protein is CASSQLRVGTEAFF. CDR3 bases: TGTGCCAGCAGTCAACTGCGGGTGGGGACTGAAGCTTTCTTT.

J is TRBJ1-5 and V is TRBV27; D call uncertain. V lost 3 bases and J 1 base, leaving 10 bases between the germline ends. Germline CDR1 MNHEY, CDR2 SMNVEV (reference sequence). The CDR3 is 15 residues long. The CDR3 coding sequence is TGTGCCAGCAGTTTTGATCAGGCGAGCAATCAGCCCCAGCATTTT. Its protein product is CASSFDQASNQPQHF.

V is TRBV5-6 and J is TRBJ1-4; TRBD1 aligns across 7 bases. The CDR3 is 17 residues long. The J segment lost 0 bases and the V segment lost 4 bases, leaving 9 bases of the junction unmatched. CDR1 SGHDT and CDR2 YYEEEE come from the germline V gene. The CDR3: CASSRRTGVPTNEKLFF. DNA of the CDR3: TGTGCCAGCAGCCGTCGGACAGGTGTTCCAACTAATGAAAAACTGTTTTTT.

This sequence joins TRBV4-1 and TRBJ2-7, with TRBD1 identical over 9 bases. V lost 0 bases, J lost 6 bases, and 3 bases stayed unmatched. The CDR3 loop spans 14 amino acids. The V gene's germline CDR1 is MGHRA and CDR2 YSYEKL. CDR3: CASSQEPDRGEQYF. The DNA for the CDR3 is TGCGCCAGCAGCCAAGAACCGGACAGGGGCGAGCAGTACTTC.

The chain couples TRBV18 to TRBJ2-5; TRBD1 matches 8 bases. There are 15 residues in the CDR3. The trim removed 6 bases at V and 5 bases at J, leaving 11 bases unmatched. Germline CDR1 and CDR2: KGHSH and LQKENI. CDR3 amino acids: CASSLRQGPRETQYF. The DNA of the CDR3 is TGTGCCAGCTCGCTGCGACAGGGGCCAAGGGAGACCCAGTACTTC.

The J gene is TRBJ2-3, the V gene TRBV19, with 8 bases matching TRBD2. V gave up 8 bases and J gave up 4 bases; unmatched junction bases: 8. The CDR3 is 14 amino acids. From germline, CDR1 is LNHDA and CDR2 SQIVND (reference sequence). The CDR3 DNA follows: TGTGCCAGTGCGAGCGGGAGAGGCGCAGATACGCAGTATTTT. Amino acid sequence: CASASGRGADTQYF.

The V and J genes are TRBV13 and TRBJ2-1; 10 bases match TRBD1. The CDR3 extends over 17 amino acids. The trim removed 1 base at V and 8 bases at J, leaving 11 bases unmatched. Germline CDR1 reads PRHDT; CDR2 reads FYEKMQ (reference sequence). The CDR3 DNA is TGTGCCAGCAGCTTAGTAATTTACGGGACAGGGGAGGATGAGCAGTTCTTC. Its protein is CASSLVIYGTGEDEQFF.

This rearrangement joins TRBV7-9 to TRBJ2-1; D is ambiguous. Trimming removed 5 bases from V and 0 bases from J, with 11 bases in between. There are 15 residues in the CDR3. Germline V gene data show CDR1 as SEHNR and CDR2 as FQNEAQ (reference sequence). The CDR3 here is CASSKVESSYNEQFF. The CDR3 DNA reads as TGTGCCAGCAGCAAAGTCGAGAGCTCCTACAATGAGCAGTTCTTC.

As to this clone: This specimen includes other DNA sequences encoding the same CDR3. The chain joins TRBV9 to TRBJ2-1, with 11 bases lining up with TRBD2. The CDR3 runs 15 residues. Germline CDR1 is SGDLS and CDR2 is YYNGEE. The trim removed 4 bases at V and 4 bases at J, leaving 4 bases unmatched. CDR3 bases: TGTGCCAGCAGCCCCCTAGCGGGGGGATACAATGAGCAGTTCTTC. It yields the protein CASSPLAGGYNEQFF.